Listed below are T cell receptor beta chains from one sample, sequenced in a study of T cells expressing NK-cell markers. TCRdb processed the 5' RACE reads again and assigns one entry to each CDR3 protein, with no DNA. This sample's table reports just under 150,000 distinct CDR3 sequences. The sequenced sample was blood T cells: a sorted CD56 or NKG2C T cell subset, CD4+ or CD8+ T cells, or bulk PBMC T cells (not recorded which). The source of these receptors is a man in his late teens or twenties in good health. CDR3s include the opening cysteine and the closing phenylalanine or tryptophan. The order of the fields is J gene, V gene, CDR3 protein.

J: TRBJ1-1; V: TRBV27; CDR3: CASSLGGVGTEAFF
J: TRBJ2-2; V: TRBV24-1; CDR3: CATSDVPGLAGGPLTGELFF
J: TRBJ1-5; V: TRBV28; CDR3: CASISGHLNQPQHF
J: TRBJ2-3; V: TRBV11-2; CDR3: CASYSEDRGVTDTQYF
J: TRBJ2-5; V: TRBV7-9; CDR3: CASSPGLAGGETQYF
J: TRBJ1-2; V: TRBV29-1; CDR3: CSVEGSVTGNGYTF
J: TRBJ2-5; V: TRBV7-2; CDR3: CASSPTLETQYF
J: TRBJ2-5; V: TRBV24-1; CDR3: CATSDPTGGLEETQYF
J: TRBJ2-3; V: TRBV12-3/TRBV12-4; CDR3: CASSLLAGVTTDTQYF
J: TRBJ2-5; V: TRBV5-1; CDR3: CASSLGQNEETQYF
J: TRBJ1-2; V: TRBV5-6; CDR3: CASWRGTYGYTF
J: TRBJ1-5; V: TRBV12-3/TRBV12-4; CDR3: CASSGQGNNQPQHF
J: TRBJ2-3; V: TRBV15; CDR3: CATSSGTSGRETSTDTQYF